This T cell receptor beta chain was captured by sequencing in a study of identical twins. This clonotype was found a few times. Its cognate antigen is unknown. The CDR3 extends over 12 amino acids. Trimming shortened V by 6 bases and J by 2 bases, and 11 bases separated the two germline ends. The germline gives CDR1 DFQATT, CDR2 SNEGSKA (reference sequence). General observations from the study: Monozygotic twin pairs showed more out-of-frame TCR alpha sharing than models estimated.

A template switching step contributed a universal primer site, while unique molecular identifiers were present in the cDNA. Via MiXCR, TCRdb re-called the 5' RACE reads, giving one row per CDR3 protein. The profile shows 690,000 or so distinct CDR3 sequences, 8.6% of them singletons. This sample also appeared in a second study, on yellow fever vaccine responses in identical twins.

This clonotype originated in a woman aged 18-29 years in good health. The sequencing input was PBMCs. The chain joins TRBV20-1 to TRBJ2-7; unclear D gene. The CDR3 DNA follows: TGCAGTGCCCCCGCCAACCCCTACGAGCAGTACTTC. Amino acid sequence: CSAPANPYEQYF.